This TCR beta chain emerged from a study of blood T cell repertoires in COVID-19. Sequencing used immunoSEQ multiplex PCR; TCRdb keeps in-frame clones, though not all of them. The sample holds a few hundred thousand clones, 75% to 90% seen once. CDR3 length: 13 amino acids. From germline, CDR1 is LNHDA and CDR2 SQIVND (reference sequence). Between the trimmed V and J ends, which lost 5 bases and 7 bases, there was a span of 9 bases. Sequenced material: PBMCs or T cells enriched from blood (not recorded which). The rearrangement uses TRBV19 and TRBJ1-6; D perhaps matches TRBD1 (6 bases). This TCR came from a man aged 25 to 40 who had recovered from COVID-19. The CDR3, as DNA: TGTGCCAGTAGTTGGACAGAAAATTCACCCCTCCACTTT. Translating it yields CASSWTENSPLHF.